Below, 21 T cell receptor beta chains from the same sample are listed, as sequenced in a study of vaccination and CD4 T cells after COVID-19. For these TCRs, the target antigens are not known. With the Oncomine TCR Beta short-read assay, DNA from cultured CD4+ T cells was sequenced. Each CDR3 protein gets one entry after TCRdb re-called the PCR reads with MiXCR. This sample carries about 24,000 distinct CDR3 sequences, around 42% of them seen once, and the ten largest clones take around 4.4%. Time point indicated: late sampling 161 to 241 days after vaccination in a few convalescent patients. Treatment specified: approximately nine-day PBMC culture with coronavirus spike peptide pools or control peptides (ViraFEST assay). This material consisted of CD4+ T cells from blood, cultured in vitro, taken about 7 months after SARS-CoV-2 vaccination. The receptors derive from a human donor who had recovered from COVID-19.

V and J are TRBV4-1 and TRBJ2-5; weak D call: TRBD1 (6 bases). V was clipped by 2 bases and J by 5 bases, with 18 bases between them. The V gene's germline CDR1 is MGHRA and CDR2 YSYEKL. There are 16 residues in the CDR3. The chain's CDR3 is CASSQQGTLVWETQYF. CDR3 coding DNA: TGCGCCAGCAGCCAACAAGGGACACTCGTATGGGAGACCCAGTACTTC.

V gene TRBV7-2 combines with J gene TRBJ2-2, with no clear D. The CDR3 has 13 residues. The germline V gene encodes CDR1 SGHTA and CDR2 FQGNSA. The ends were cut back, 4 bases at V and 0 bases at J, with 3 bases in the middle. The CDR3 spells CASSSANTGELFF. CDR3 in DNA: TGTGCCAGCAGCTCCGCGAACACCGGGGAGCTGTTTTTT. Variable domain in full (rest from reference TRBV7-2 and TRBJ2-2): GAGVSQSPSNKVTEKGKDVELRCDPISGHTALYWYRQSLGQGLEFLIYFQGNSAPDKSGLPSDRFSAERTGGSVSTLTIQRTQQEDSAVYLCASSSANTGELFFGEGSRLTVL.

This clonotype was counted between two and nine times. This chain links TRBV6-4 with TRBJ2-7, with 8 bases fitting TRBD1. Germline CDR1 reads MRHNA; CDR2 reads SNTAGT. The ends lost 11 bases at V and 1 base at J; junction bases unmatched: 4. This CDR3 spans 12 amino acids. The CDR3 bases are TGTGCCTCCAACAGGGGGTCCTACGAGCAGTACTTC. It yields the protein CASNRGSYEQYF.

The CDR3 sequence is CASSADSRAYEQYF. CDR3 DNA sequence: TGTGCCAGCAGTGCTGATAGTAGGGCCTACGAGCAGTACTTC. The chain couples TRBV6-1 to TRBJ2-7; the D is unclear. Between the trimmed V and J ends, which lost 4 bases and 2 bases, there was a span of 12 bases. CDR1 is MNHNS, CDR2 SASEGT, per germline. The CDR3 has 14 amino acids.

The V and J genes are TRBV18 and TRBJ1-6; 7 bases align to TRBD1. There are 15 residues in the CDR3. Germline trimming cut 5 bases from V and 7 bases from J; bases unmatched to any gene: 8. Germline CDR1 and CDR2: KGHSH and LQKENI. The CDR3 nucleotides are TGTGCCAGCTCAACCGACAGGGCCAGGAATTCACCCCTCCACTTT. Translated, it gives CASSTDRARNSPLHF.

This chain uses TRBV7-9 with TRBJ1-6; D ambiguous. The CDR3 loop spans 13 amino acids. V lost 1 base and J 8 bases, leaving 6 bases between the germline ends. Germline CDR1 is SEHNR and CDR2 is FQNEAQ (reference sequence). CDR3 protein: CASSLVGDSPLHF. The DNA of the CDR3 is TGTGCCAGCAGCTTAGTCGGGGATTCACCCCTCCACTTT. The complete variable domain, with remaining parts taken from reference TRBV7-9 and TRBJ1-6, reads DTGVSQNPRHKITKRGQNVTFRCDPISEHNRLYWYRQTLGQGPEFLTYFQNEAQLEKSRLLSDRFSAERPKGSFSTLEIQRTEQGDSAMYLCASSLVGDSPLHFGNGTRLTVT.

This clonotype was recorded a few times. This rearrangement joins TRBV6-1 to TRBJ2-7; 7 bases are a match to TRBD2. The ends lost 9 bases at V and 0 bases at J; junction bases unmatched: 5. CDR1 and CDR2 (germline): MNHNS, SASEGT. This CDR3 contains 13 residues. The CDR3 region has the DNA TGTGCCAGTTCGGGAGGCTCCTCCTACGAGCAGTACTTC. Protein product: CASSGGSSYEQYF.

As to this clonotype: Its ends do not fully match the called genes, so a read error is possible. The CDR3 sequence is CASSWGDSPLHF. The CDR3 bases are TGTGCCAGTAGCTGGGGGGATTCACCCCTCCACTTT. This rearrangement joins TRBV7-8 to TRBJ1-6, with D perhaps matching TRBD1 (5 bases). Germline-derived CDR1 and CDR2 are SGHVS and FQNEAQ. The CDR3 extends over 12 amino acids.

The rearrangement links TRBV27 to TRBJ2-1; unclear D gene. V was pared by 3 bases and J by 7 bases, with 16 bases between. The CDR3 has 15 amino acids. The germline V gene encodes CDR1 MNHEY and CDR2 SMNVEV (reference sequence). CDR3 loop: CASSFGFLGFNEQFF. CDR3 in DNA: TGTGCCAGCAGTTTTGGGTTTCTGGGATTTAATGAGCAGTTCTTC.

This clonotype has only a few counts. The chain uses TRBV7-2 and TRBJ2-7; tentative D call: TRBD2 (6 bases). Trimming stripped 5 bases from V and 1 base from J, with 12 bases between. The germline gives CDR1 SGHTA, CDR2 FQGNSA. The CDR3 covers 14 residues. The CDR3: CASSPFRGSYEQYF. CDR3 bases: TGTGCCAGCAGCCCATTCCGGGGGTCCTACGAGCAGTACTTC.

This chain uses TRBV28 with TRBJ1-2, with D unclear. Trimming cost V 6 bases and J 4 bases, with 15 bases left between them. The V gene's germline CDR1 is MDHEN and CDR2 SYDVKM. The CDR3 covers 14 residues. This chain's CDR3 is CASSPPHPLYGYTF. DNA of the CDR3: TGTGCCAGCAGCCCCCCTCACCCTCTCTATGGCTACACCTTC.

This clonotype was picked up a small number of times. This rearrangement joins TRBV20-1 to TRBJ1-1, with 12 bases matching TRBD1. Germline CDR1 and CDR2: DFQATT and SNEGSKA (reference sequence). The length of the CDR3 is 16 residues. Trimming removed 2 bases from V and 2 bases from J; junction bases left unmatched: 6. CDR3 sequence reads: CSARSAGTGGNTEAFF. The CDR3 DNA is TGCAGTGCTAGATCTGCGGGGACAGGGGGCAACACTGAAGCTTTCTTT.

The CDR3 region is CSARTPLAEQYEQYF. CDR3 nucleotide sequence: TGCAGTGCTAGAACCCCCCTAGCGGAGCAGTACGAGCAGTACTTC. The rearrangement uses TRBV20-1 and TRBJ2-7, with 7 bases that match TRBD2. This CDR3 spans 15 amino acids. Germline V gene sequence: CDR1 DFQATT, CDR2 SNEGSKA (reference sequence). The J segment lost 4 bases and the V segment lost 2 bases, leaving 11 bases of the junction unmatched.

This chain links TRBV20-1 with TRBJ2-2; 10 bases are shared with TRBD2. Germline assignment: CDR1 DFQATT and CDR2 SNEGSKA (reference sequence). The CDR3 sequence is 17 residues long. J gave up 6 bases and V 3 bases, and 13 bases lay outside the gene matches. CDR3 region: CSARGPWASGSAGELFF. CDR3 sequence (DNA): TGCAGTGCTAGGGGCCCGTGGGCTAGCGGGAGTGCCGGGGAGCTGTTTTTT.

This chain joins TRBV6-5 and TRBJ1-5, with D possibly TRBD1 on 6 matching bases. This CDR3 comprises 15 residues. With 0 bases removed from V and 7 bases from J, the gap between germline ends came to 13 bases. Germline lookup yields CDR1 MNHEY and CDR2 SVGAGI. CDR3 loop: CASSYSMGAGQPQHF. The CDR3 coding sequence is TGTGCCAGCAGTTACTCGATGGGGGCCGGGCAGCCCCAGCATTTT.

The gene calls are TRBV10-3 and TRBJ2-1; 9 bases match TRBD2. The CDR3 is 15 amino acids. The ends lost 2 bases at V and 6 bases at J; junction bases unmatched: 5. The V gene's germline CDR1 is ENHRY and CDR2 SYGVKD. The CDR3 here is CAISEASGKPNEQFF. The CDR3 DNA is TGTGCCATCAGTGAGGCTAGCGGGAAACCCAATGAGCAGTTCTTC.

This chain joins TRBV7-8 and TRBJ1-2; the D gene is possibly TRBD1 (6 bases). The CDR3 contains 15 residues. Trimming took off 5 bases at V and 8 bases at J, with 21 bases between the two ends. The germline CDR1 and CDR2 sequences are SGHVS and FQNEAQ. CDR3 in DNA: TGTGCCAGCAGCAACTTTCGGGACACCTTGAGGGGCTACACCTTC. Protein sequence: CASSNFRDTLRGYTF.

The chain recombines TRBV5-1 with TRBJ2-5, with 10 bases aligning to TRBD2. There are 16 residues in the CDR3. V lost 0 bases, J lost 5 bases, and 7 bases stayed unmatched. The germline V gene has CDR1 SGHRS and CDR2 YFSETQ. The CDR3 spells CASSLGASGGSETQYF. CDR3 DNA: TGCGCCAGCAGCTTGGGGGCTAGCGGGGGATCGGAGACCCAGTACTTC.

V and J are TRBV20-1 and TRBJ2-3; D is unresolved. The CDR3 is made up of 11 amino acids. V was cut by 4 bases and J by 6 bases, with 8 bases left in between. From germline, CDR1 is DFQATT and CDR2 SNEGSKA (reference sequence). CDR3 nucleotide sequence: TGCAGTGCTAAAAGGTCGGATACGCAGTATTTT. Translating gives CSAKRSDTQYF.

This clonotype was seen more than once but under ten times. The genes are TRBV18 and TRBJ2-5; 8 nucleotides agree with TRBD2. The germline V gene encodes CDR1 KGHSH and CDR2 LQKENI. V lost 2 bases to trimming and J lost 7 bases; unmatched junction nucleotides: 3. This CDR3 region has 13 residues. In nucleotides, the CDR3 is TGTGCCAGCTCACCAGACCGGGAGGGGACCCAGTACTTC. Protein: CASSPDREGTQYF. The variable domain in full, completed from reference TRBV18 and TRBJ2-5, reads NAGVMQNPRHLVRRRGQEARLRCSPMKGHSHVYWYRQLPEEGLKFMVYLQKENIIDESGMPKERFSAEFPKEGPSILRIQQVVRGDSAAYFCASSPDREGTQYFGPGTRLLVL.

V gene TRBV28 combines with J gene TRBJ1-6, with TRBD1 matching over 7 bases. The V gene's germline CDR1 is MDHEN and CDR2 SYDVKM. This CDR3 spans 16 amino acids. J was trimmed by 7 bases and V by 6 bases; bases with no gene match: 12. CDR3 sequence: CASSPHRGQQNSPLHF. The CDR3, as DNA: TGTGCCAGCAGCCCCCACCGGGGACAGCAGAATTCACCCCTCCACTTT.